This T cell receptor beta chain was retrieved from a study of identical twins. TCRdb redid the calling of the 5' RACE reads with MiXCR, one entry per CDR3 protein. Among some 1,600,000 distinct CDR3 sequences listed, under 35% were seen once. Germline V lookup: CDR1 SGHTA, CDR2 FQGNSA. The ends lost 3 bases at V and 4 bases at J; junction bases unmatched: 5. This CDR3 has 14 residues. The origin of this receptor is a newborn girl in good health. The specimen was cord blood. This rearrangement joins TRBV7-2 to TRBJ1-2; TRBD1 aligns across 7 bases. This CDR3 reads CASSFSQGPYGYTF. In DNA form, the CDR3 reads TGTGCCAGCAGCTTTTCACAGGGGCCCTATGGCTACACCTTC.